The 29 T cell receptor beta chains listed next were all sequenced from one sample in a study of a mutant IDH1 vaccine in newly diagnosed glioma. The antigens these receptors bind are not known. This table comes from immunoSEQ multiplex PCR, and its TCRdb copy is limited to in-frame clones, with some not included. This table has about 40,000 clones, about four fifths appearing once. Time point here: week 11, during vaccination. The investigators gave 300 ug of mutant IDH1 20-mer peptide in each vaccine dose, together with topical imiquimod. Sample: peripheral blood mononuclear cells (PBMCs), taken from a glioma patient whose treatment included an IDH1 peptide vaccine. The receptors stem from a woman aged 25 to 45 with glioma. Some clones in this sample may be carry-over from other donors' samples.

The CDR3 DNA follows: TGTGCCTGGACTAGCGGGAGGGTCACAGATACGCAGTATTTT. Translation gives CAWTSGRVTDTQYF. V is TRBV30 and J is TRBJ2-3; 12 nucleotides align to TRBD2. Germline V gene lookup returns CDR1 GTSNPN and CDR2 SVGIG (reference sequence). Trimming at V came to 4 bases and at J to 2 bases, leaving 1 base not matched to a gene. This CDR3 region has 14 residues.

This clone occurred a few times. V is TRBV10-1 and J is TRBJ2-2; weak D call: TRBD2 (6 bases). CDR3 length: 15 residues. Germline loops: CDR1 WNHNN, CDR2 SYGVQD (reference sequence). V shed 5 bases and J shed 2 bases, with 12 bases lying between them. In nucleotides, the CDR3 is TGCGCCAGCAGTTCGGAGGGCCCCAACACCGGGGAGCTGTTTTTT. Amino acid sequence: CASSSEGPNTGELFF.

This clone turned up a few times. J is TRBJ2-5 and V is TRBV6-4; D is unresolved. V shed 0 bases and J shed 5 bases, with 7 bases lying between them. The CDR3 length is 13 residues. CDR1 is MRHNA, CDR2 SNTAGT, per germline. DNA of the CDR3: TGTGCCAGCAGTGACTCCTCCCGGGAGACCCAGTACTTC. Translated, it gives CASSDSSRETQYF.

This chain connects TRBV19 to TRBJ2-6, with 8 bases identical to TRBD2. Unmatched junction bases numbered 4, after V lost 9 bases and J lost 0 bases. Per germline, CDR1 LNHDA and CDR2 SQIVND (reference sequence). This CDR3 is 15 amino acids long. The CDR3 DNA reads TGTGCCAGGCCGGGGGGGGACTCTGGGGCCAACGTCCTGACTTTC. The encoded protein is CARPGGDSGANVLTF.

The count of this clone is one. This sequence joins TRBV14 and TRBJ1-2; D is ambiguous. CDR3 length equals 14 residues. V dropped 4 bases and J dropped 4 bases, with 13 bases sitting between them. Germline V lookup: CDR1 SGHDN, CDR2 FVKESK. In DNA, the CDR3 is TGTGCCAGCAGCCTTTTCAGTTTTAGCTATGGCTACACCTTC. This translates into CASSLFSFSYGYTF. Complete variable domain (other parts from reference TRBV14 and TRBJ1-2): EAGVTQFPSHSVIEKGQTVTLRCDPISGHDNLYWYRRVMGKEIKFLLHFVKESKQDESGMPNNRFLAERTGGTYSTLKVQPAELEDSGVYFCASSLFSFSYGYTFGSGTRLTVV.

The rearrangement joins TRBV30 to TRBJ2-7, with 7 bases lining up with TRBD1. Germline loops: CDR1 GTSNPN, CDR2 SVGIG (reference sequence). Unmatched junction bases numbered 2, after V lost 4 bases and J lost 2 bases. The CDR3 contains 12 residues. CDR3 residues: CAWTDRAYEQYF. The CDR3 nucleotides are TGTGCCTGGACCGACAGGGCCTACGAGCAGTACTTC.

This chain connects TRBV11-3 to TRBJ2-3; perhaps TRBD1 as D (6 bases). Trimming took off 3 bases at V and 7 bases at J, with 14 bases between the two ends. This CDR3 has 14 residues. Germline V CDR1 and CDR2: SGHNT, YENEEA. CDR3 DNA: TGTGCCAGCAGCTTTTCGGACAGAGACCATACGCAGTATTTT. Its protein is CASSFSDRDHTQYF.

CDR3 DNA: TGTGCCAGCAGCGTAGTCTTGAACACTGAAGCTTTCTTT. It is translated as CASSVVLNTEAFF. V gene TRBV6-5 combines with J gene TRBJ1-1; D call uncertain. The CDR3 totals 13 residues. Germline V gives CDR1 MNHEY, CDR2 SVGAGI. Trimming pared 6 bases from V and 0 bases from J, leaving 8 bases between.

This chain links TRBV14 with TRBJ2-7; TRBD2 matches 7 bases. The CDR3 has 16 residues. The germline V gene has CDR1 SGHDN and CDR2 FVKESK. Trimming cost V 0 bases and J 4 bases; bases outside gene matches: 9. The chain's CDR3 is CASSQEGRRERYEQYF. DNA for the CDR3: TGTGCCAGCAGCCAAGAAGGGAGGCGGGAGAGATACGAGCAGTACTTC.

V and J are TRBV7-2 and TRBJ2-7; 11 positions agree with TRBD1. Germline V gene lookup returns CDR1 SGHTA and CDR2 FQGNSA. This CDR3 has 16 amino acids. V trimming: 2 bases; J trimming: 5 bases; junction bases outside the gene matches: 8. CDR3 DNA sequence: TGTGCCAGCAGCTTATGGGGGGGGACAGGGGGAAACGAGCAGTACTTC. Translated: CASSLWGGTGGNEQYF.

DNA of the CDR3: TGTGCCAGCAGCTTGGGGGCAGGATGGGATCAGCCCCAGCATTTT. This gives the protein CASSLGAGWDQPQHF. V gene TRBV5-5 combines with J gene TRBJ1-5; D ambiguous. Trimming removed 0 bases from V and 5 bases from J, with 12 bases in between. This CDR3 region has 15 residues. Germline values: CDR1 SGHKS, CDR2 YYEKEE (reference sequence).

The rearrangement uses TRBV4-2 and TRBJ2-2; TRBD2 matches 12 bases. From germline, CDR1 is LGHNA and CDR2 YNFKEQ. The CDR3 is made up of 21 amino acids. V trimming: 4 bases; J trimming: 5 bases; junction bases outside the gene matches: 20. Here the CDR3 reads CASSLPGLAGGPGWVTGELFF. The CDR3 nucleotides read TGTGCCAGCAGCCTTCCGGGGCTAGCGGGAGGGCCTGGGTGGGTAACCGGGGAGCTGTTTTTT.

There are a few counts of this clone. This rearrangement joins TRBV9 to TRBJ2-1, with a tentative D call TRBD1 (5 bases). The CDR3 loop spans 15 amino acids. The V end lost 2 bases, the J end lost 2 bases, and 11 bases lay between the germline ends. CDR1 SGDLS and CDR2 YYNGEE come from the germline V gene. The CDR3 DNA is TGTGCCAGCAGCGTGCAAGGGGAAACCTACAATGAGCAGTTCTTC. This gives the protein CASSVQGETYNEQFF. Looking up the rest from reference TRBV9 and TRBJ2-1 gives the full variable domain: DSGVTQTPKHLITATGQRVTLRCSPRSGDLSVYWYQQSLDQGLQFLIQYYNGEERAKGNILERFSAQQFPDLHSELNLSSLELGDSALYFCASSVQGETYNEQFFGPGTRLTVL.

In nucleotides, the CDR3 is TGTGCCAGCTCACCCACAGGGGGAGAGACCCAGTACTTC. Amino acids: CASSPTGGETQYF. The chain employs TRBV18 and TRBJ2-5; 8 nucleotides match TRBD1. CDR3 size: 13 residues. Germline CDR1 KGHSH, CDR2 LQKENI. The V gene end was trimmed by 3 bases and the J gene end by 4 bases; junction bases not matched to a gene: 1.

This clone was observed a few times. The chain recombines TRBV29-1 with TRBJ1-1; 7 bases align to TRBD1. CDR1 is SQVTM and CDR2 is ANQGSEA in the germline V gene. This CDR3 has 14 amino acids. Trimming took 0 bases from V and 0 from J; bases not matched to a gene: 1. In nucleotides, the CDR3 is TGCAGCGTTGAAGAGGGGACAGTGAACACTGAAGCTTTCTTT. It translates to CSVEEGTVNTEAFF. The full variable domain, completed using reference TRBV29-1 and TRBJ1-1, is SAVISQKPSRDICQRGTSLTIQCQVDSQVTMMFWYRQQPGQSLTLIATANQGSEATYESGFVIDKFPISRPNLTFSTLTVSNMSPEDSSIYLCSVEEGTVNTEAFFGQGTRLTVV.

The chain links TRBV9 to TRBJ1-1, with 8 bases lining up with TRBD1. Germline-derived CDR1 and CDR2 are SGDLS and YYNGEE. The CDR3 length is 14 residues. J lost 5 bases, V lost 3 bases, and 6 bases had no gene match. The CDR3, as DNA: TGTGCCAGCAGCGGGGGACAGGCGACTACTGAAGCTTTCTTT. Encoded protein: CASSGGQATTEAFF. The whole variable domain, filled in from reference TRBV9 and TRBJ1-1, reads DSGVTQTPKHLITATGQRVTLRCSPRSGDLSVYWYQQSLDQGLQFLIQYYNGEERAKGNILERFSAQQFPDLHSELNLSSLELGDSALYFCASSGGQATTEAFFGQGTRLTVV.

The V gene is TRBV5-5, the J gene TRBJ1-6; maybe TRBD1 (5 bases). V was pared by 3 bases and J by 0 bases, with 13 bases between. CDR3 length equals 17 residues. Germline V gives CDR1 SGHKS, CDR2 YYEKEE (reference sequence). The DNA of the CDR3 is TGTGCCAGCAGCTCAGGGACCTTAAGCTCCTATAATTCACCCCTCCACTTT. This sequence encodes CASSSGTLSSYNSPLHF.

Within the sample, this clone is medium-sized. This rearrangement joins TRBV19 to TRBJ1-2; 7 nucleotides align to TRBD1. CDR1 is LNHDA, CDR2 SQIVND, per germline (reference sequence). Germline trimming cut 8 bases from V and 5 bases from J; bases unmatched to any gene: 5. CDR3 size: 12 residues. CDR3 region: CASDFRGYGYTF. CDR3 bases: TGTGCCAGTGACTTCAGGGGGTATGGCTACACCTTC.

This chain joins TRBV10-1 and TRBJ2-7, with 8 bases lining up with TRBD2. This CDR3 contains 14 residues. Germline V CDR1 and CDR2: WNHNN, SYGVQD (reference sequence). The trim removed 8 bases at V and 2 bases at J, leaving 8 bases unmatched. CDR3 DNA: TGCGCCAGCCAGACTAGCGAGTTCCCCTACGAGCAGTACTTC. Translating it yields CASQTSEFPYEQYF.

CDR3 protein: CASSVGTSGRAVTQYF. CDR3 nucleotides: TGTGCCAGCAGCGTGGGGACTAGCGGGAGGGCGGTGACGCAGTATTTT. This chain links TRBV9 with TRBJ2-3; 16 bases fit TRBD2. V was pared by 2 bases and J by 9 bases, with 6 bases of the junction left unmatched. CDR3 length: 16 amino acids. CDR1 and CDR2 from the germline V gene are SGDLS and YYNGEE.

This chain connects TRBV6-5 to TRBJ2-7; 12 positions agree with TRBD2. The CDR3 length is 15 residues. CDR1 and CDR2 from the germline V gene are MNHEY and SVGAGI. V was clipped by 8 bases and J by 0 bases; unmatched bases: 5. The CDR3 loop is CASQTSGSNSYEQYF. CDR3 DNA sequence: TGTGCCAGCCAGACTAGCGGGAGTAACTCCTACGAGCAGTACTTC.

The chain couples TRBV14 to TRBJ1-2; D may be TRBD1 (6 bases). The CDR3 has 16 residues. Germline V lookup: CDR1 SGHDN, CDR2 FVKESK. V shed 6 bases and J shed 6 bases, with 23 bases lying between them. The CDR3 coding sequence is TGTGCCAGCAGTCCAAGATTCGCTAGGGGGAGAAATGGCTACACCTTC. This translates into CASSPRFARGRNGYTF.

The chain employs TRBV5-6 and TRBJ1-5; D possibly corresponds to TRBD1 (6 bases). Between the trimmed V and J ends, which lost 4 bases and 4 bases, there was a span of 9 bases. Germline-derived CDR1 and CDR2 are SGHDT and YYEEEE. This CDR3 comprises 13 residues. The CDR3 here is CASSRQENQPQHF. The CDR3 DNA follows: TGTGCCAGCAGCCGACAGGAGAATCAGCCCCAGCATTTT.

The rearrangement joins TRBV6-6 to TRBJ2-7; TRBD1 matches at 7 bases. The V segment lost 6 bases and the J segment 5 bases; nucleotides outside the gene matches: 13. CDR1 and CDR2 from the germline V gene are MNHNY and SVGAGI (reference sequence). The CDR3 runs to 15 residues. The CDR3 nucleotides are TGTGCCAGCAGAGATGTCCCACAGGGGACAAACGAGCAGTACTTC. Protein sequence: CASRDVPQGTNEQYF.

This clone was recorded a few times. The chain is built from TRBV28 and TRBJ1-1, with D tentatively TRBD1 (6 bases). Germline loops: CDR1 MDHEN, CDR2 SYDVKM. The CDR3 covers 14 residues. V lost 6 bases, J lost 1 base, and 12 bases lay in between. The chain's CDR3 is CASSPGHPNTEAFF. CDR3 sequence (DNA): TGTGCCAGCAGCCCGGGACACCCGAACACTGAAGCTTTCTTT.

The chain employs TRBV2 and TRBJ1-2; D is undetermined. V dropped 6 bases and J dropped 1 base, with 9 bases sitting between them. The CDR3 has 13 residues. Germline-derived CDR1 and CDR2 are SNHLY and FYNNEI. CDR3 residues: CASRAGFNYGYTF. CDR3 nucleotide sequence: TGTGCCAGCAGAGCGGGATTTAACTATGGCTACACCTTC.

This clone was counted between two and nine times. The rearrangement joins TRBV2 to TRBJ2-4, with D unresolved. V dropped 7 bases and J dropped 4 bases, with 11 bases sitting between them. In germline, CDR1 is SNHLY, CDR2 FYNNEI. The CDR3 is 13 amino acids. The CDR3 is CASNLSWKNIQYF. CDR3 bases: TGTGCCAGCAATCTTAGTTGGAAAAACATTCAGTACTTC.

In its sample, this clone was seen a few times. The chain combines TRBV2 with TRBJ1-1, with D possibly matching TRBD1 (5 bases). The germline V and J ends were trimmed by 8 bases and 5 bases, with 18 bases remaining between them. The CDR3 is 14 amino acids. Germline values: CDR1 SNHLY, CDR2 FYNNEI. CDR3 DNA: TGTGCCAGCCCTGGAACAGGATTGGGGACTGAAGCTTTCTTT. Encoded protein: CASPGTGLGTEAFF. The full variable domain, with the rest looked up from reference TRBV2 and TRBJ1-1, is EPEVTQTPSHQVTQMGQEVILRCVPISNHLYFYWYRQILGQKVEFLVSFYNNEISEKSEIFDDQFSVERPDGSNFTLKIRSTKLEDSAMYFCASPGTGLGTEAFFGQGTRLTVV.

The J gene is TRBJ2-7, the V gene TRBV6-1; unclear D gene. With 1 base removed from V and 7 bases from J, the gap between germline ends came to 8 bases. Germline assignment: CDR1 MNHNS and CDR2 SASEGT. The CDR3 spans 12 residues. The chain's CDR3 is CASSEVSLEQYF. DNA of the CDR3: TGTGCCAGCAGTGAAGTCTCCCTTGAGCAGTACTTC.